Below, 25 T cell receptor beta chains from the same sample are listed, as sequenced in a study of identical twins. Via MiXCR, TCRdb re-called the 5' RACE reads, giving one row per CDR3 protein. This table holds fewer than 550,000 distinct CDR3 sequences, approximately 15% found once. A further study also used this sample, focusing on yellow fever vaccine responses in identical twins.

The sequenced sample consisted of CD4+ T cells sorted from blood. The receptors were gathered from a woman aged 18-29 years in good health.

This clonotype was observed at least ten times. This rearrangement joins TRBV7-9 to TRBJ2-7; 12 bases match TRBD2. V trimming: 5 bases; J trimming: 6 bases; junction bases outside the gene matches: 5. There are 14 residues in the CDR3. Germline-derived CDR1 and CDR2 are SEHNR and FQNEAQ (reference sequence). CDR3 DNA sequence: TGTGCCAGCAGCCGGACTAGCGGGGAGGGCGAGCAGTACTTC. Encoded protein: CASSRTSGEGEQYF. Full variable domain (outside the CDR3, taken from reference TRBV7-9 and TRBJ2-7): DTGVSQNPRHKITKRGQNVTFRCDPISEHNRLYWYRQTLGQGPEFLTYFQNEAQLEKSRLLSDRFSAERPKGSFSTLEIQRTEQGDSAMYLCASSRTSGEGEQYFGPGTRLTVT.

A few counts support this clonotype. The chain carries TRBV2 and TRBJ1-2; D possibly corresponds to TRBD1 (5 bases). Germline V gene sequence: CDR1 SNHLY, CDR2 FYNNEI. CDR3 length equals 14 residues. The ends were cut back, 3 bases at V and 8 bases at J, with 16 bases in the middle. In nucleotides, the CDR3 is TGTGCCAGCAGTGATCGGGGCGGAAGTGGGGGCTACACCTTC. This sequence encodes CASSDRGGSGGYTF.

This clonotype was observed a handful of times. The gene calls are TRBV7-8 and TRBJ2-7; 7 nucleotides align to TRBD1. The V segment lost 8 bases and the J segment 4 bases; nucleotides outside the gene matches: 11. The CDR3 runs to 14 residues. The germline CDR1 and CDR2 sequences are SGHVS and FQNEAQ. The DNA for the CDR3 is TGTGCCAGCGAACAGGGGTCAAGCGCATACGAGCAGTACTTC. Residues: CASEQGSSAYEQYF.

This clonotype was seen repeatedly, ten times or more. The rearrangement links TRBV4-3 to TRBJ2-4, with D possibly being TRBD1 (6 bases). Germline CDR1 LGHNA, CDR2 YSLEER. Trimming removed 4 bases at V and 0 bases at J, with 19 bases between. CDR3 size: 18 residues. DNA of the CDR3: TGCGCCAGCAGCCCACGGACAGAAAATCCATTAGCCAAAAACATTCAGTACTTC. Protein product: CASSPRTENPLAKNIQYF.

The V and J genes are TRBV29-1 and TRBJ2-7; no definite D call. The germline gives CDR1 SQVTM, CDR2 ANQGSEA. Between the trimmed V and J ends, which lost 5 bases and 7 bases, there was a span of 18 bases. The length of the CDR3 is 13 residues. CDR3 coding DNA: TGCAGCGTTCGGGCCTCCGGCGTGGGGGAGCAGTACTTC. The encoded protein is CSVRASGVGEQYF.

There are a few counts of this clonotype. The J gene is TRBJ2-5, the V gene TRBV6-1; 10 bases line up with TRBD1. V dropped 7 bases and J dropped 5; count of bases not matched to a gene: 7. This CDR3 is built from 14 residues. Germline V gene lookup returns CDR1 MNHNS and CDR2 SASEGT. The CDR3 nucleotides read TGTGCCAGCACGCGGGACAGGGGTGTTGAGACCCAGTACTTC. Translation gives CASTRDRGVETQYF.

The sample holds a few counts of this clonotype. The genes are TRBV7-2 and TRBJ1-4; 7 bases line up with TRBD1. This CDR3 is 16 amino acids long. The germline CDR1 and CDR2 sequences are SGHTA and FQGNSA. Losses at the gene ends were 5 bases for V and 5 bases for J; bases not matched to a gene: 11. The CDR3 DNA sequence: TGTGCCAGCAGCAATACATGGACAGGCCGCAATGAAAAACTGTTTTTT. Translation gives CASSNTWTGRNEKLFF.

This clonotype came up many times. V usage is TRBV4-2 and J usage is TRBJ2-7; 10 nucleotides agree with TRBD1. Germline values: CDR1 LGHNA, CDR2 YNFKEQ. CDR3 length: 16 amino acids. J was trimmed by 2 bases and V by 1 base; bases with no gene match: 5. CDR3 DNA sequence: TGTGCCAGCAGCCAAGCCTTTGGGACAGGGGCCTACGAGCAGTACTTC. Its translation: CASSQAFGTGAYEQYF.

The chain links TRBV14 to TRBJ1-6; 7 bases line up with TRBD1. The CDR3 length is 14 residues. Unmatched junction bases numbered 10, after V lost 5 bases and J lost 12 bases. Germline lookup yields CDR1 SGHDN and CDR2 FVKESK. The CDR3: CASSSPDRFIPLHF. For the CDR3, the DNA is TGTGCCAGCAGCTCACCGGACAGGTTTATACCCCTCCACTTT.

The chain joins TRBV6-2 or TRBV6-3 to TRBJ2-2; 10 positions agree with TRBD1. The CDR3 is made up of 14 amino acids. The trim removed 5 bases at V and 9 bases at J, leaving 6 bases unmatched. Germline V lookup: CDR1 MNHEY, CDR2 SVGEGT. CDR3 in amino acids: CASSPRDRGRELFF. The CDR3 DNA sequence: TGTGCCAGCAGTCCCCGGGACAGGGGTCGGGAGCTGTTTTTT.

This chain connects TRBV18 to TRBJ2-5, with TRBD1 identical over 11 bases. V trimming: 5 bases; J trimming: 3 bases; junction bases outside the gene matches: 5. The CDR3 consists of 15 residues. Germline V gene lookup returns CDR1 KGHSH and CDR2 LQKENI. The CDR3 nucleotides read TGTGCCAGCTCAATCGGACAGGGGGCGGAAGAGACCCAGTACTTC. Its translation is CASSIGQGAEETQYF.

This clonotype has only a few counts. The rearrangement links TRBV7-2 to TRBJ2-2; TRBD2 agrees at 12 bases. V shed 3 bases and J 5 bases; nucleotides not matched to a gene: 4. The CDR3 has 16 residues. CDR1 SGHTA and CDR2 FQGNSA come from the germline V gene. This chain's CDR3 is CASSFGLAGLTGELFF. In DNA, the CDR3 is TGTGCCAGCAGCTTCGGACTAGCGGGACTTACCGGGGAGCTGTTTTTT.

The table lists this clonotype with a few counts. The J gene is TRBJ2-3, the V gene TRBV3-1; 8 bases align to TRBD2. Germline loops: CDR1 LGHDT, CDR2 YNNKEL (reference sequence). V lost 3 bases to trimming and J lost 2 bases; unmatched junction nucleotides: 10. CDR3 length: 17 residues. CDR3 in amino acids: CASSQYRGLVTTDTQYF. The DNA of the CDR3 is TGTGCCAGCAGCCAGTACCGGGGACTAGTCACCACAGATACGCAGTATTTT.

This clonotype was recorded at least ten times. For the CDR3, the DNA is TGTGCCAGCAGTTTATACCGGGGACTTGGCTACACCTTC. Protein product: CASSLYRGLGYTF. The chain carries TRBV28 and TRBJ1-2; weak D call: TRBD1 (5 bases). The germline CDR1 and CDR2 sequences are MDHEN and SYDVKM. The V gene lost 1 base and the J gene lost 7 bases, with 10 bases spanning the gap. The CDR3 has 13 residues.

This clonotype was recorded at least ten times. This sequence joins TRBV3-1 and TRBJ2-7, with D maybe TRBD2 (6 bases). V shed 3 bases and J shed 3 bases, with 9 bases lying between them. The CDR3 covers 13 residues. CDR1 and CDR2 from the germline V gene are LGHDT and YNNKEL (reference sequence). The CDR3 coding sequence is TGTGCCAGCAGCCAGGGGGGTCTCTACGAGCAGTACTTC. Protein product: CASSQGGLYEQYF.

This clonotype was counted between two and nine times. This chain connects TRBV18 to TRBJ1-2, with TRBD1 identical over 7 bases. V lost 4 bases and J lost 4; bases outside the gene matches: 9. CDR3 length equals 15 residues. Per germline, CDR1 KGHSH and CDR2 LQKENI. This CDR3 is CASSRGDSPPYGYTF. CDR3 sequence (DNA): TGTGCCAGCTCACGCGGGGACAGTCCTCCCTATGGCTACACCTTC.

The rearrangement joins TRBV15 to TRBJ2-3; weak D call: TRBD2 (5 bases). V shed 0 bases and J shed 8 bases, with 12 bases lying between them. Germline V gives CDR1 LNHNV, CDR2 YYDKDF (reference sequence). The CDR3 has 14 amino acids. CDR3 sequence: CATSRDSGETTQYF. CDR3 nucleotides: TGTGCCACCAGCAGAGATTCCGGGGAAACTACGCAGTATTTT.

This clonotype was detected only a few times. V and J are TRBV29-1 and TRBJ1-5, with D hard to call. The CDR3 extends over 14 amino acids. Trimming pared 6 bases from V and 0 bases from J, leaving 12 bases between. The germline V gene has CDR1 SQVTM and CDR2 ANQGSEA. CDR3: CSVPAGDSNQPQHF. CDR3 DNA sequence: TGCAGCGTCCCGGCCGGAGATAGCAATCAGCCCCAGCATTTT.

A note on this clonotype: The junction departs from the called germline gene at one end, perhaps through a read error. The V call is TRBV20-1, the J call TRBJ2-3; D not resolved. The CDR3 totals 14 residues. CDR1 DFQATT and CDR2 SNEGSKA come from the germline V gene (reference sequence). CDR3 in amino acids: CSARDGGSPDTQYF. The CDR3 DNA is TGCAGTGCAAGAGACGGCGGATCCCCAGATACGCAGTATTTT.

The chain combines TRBV7-9 with TRBJ2-2, with D hard to call. V gave up 7 bases and J gave up 5 bases, with 17 bases separating them. In germline, CDR1 is SEHNR, CDR2 FQNEAQ (reference sequence). This CDR3 is built from 15 residues. CDR3 residues: CASTSLKRGTGELFF. Written as DNA, the CDR3 is TGTGCCAGCACCTCTTTAAAAAGAGGTACCGGGGAGCTGTTTTTT.

The CDR3 region has the DNA TGTGCCAGCCGGGCCCAGGGGTCACCCCTCCACTTT. Its translation is CASRAQGSPLHF. J is TRBJ1-6 and V is TRBV25-1; a weak D match, TRBD1 (6 bases). Germline values: CDR1 MGHDK, CDR2 SYGVNS. The CDR3 has 12 residues. Trimming removed 8 bases from V and 10 bases from J, with 12 bases in between. The complete variable domain, with remaining parts taken from reference TRBV25-1 and TRBJ1-6, reads EADIYQTPRYLVIGTGKKITLECSQTMGHDKMYWYQQDPGMELHLIHYSYGVNSTEKGDLSSESTVSRIRTEHFPLTLESARPSHTSQYLCASRAQGSPLHFGNGTRLTVT.

CDR3 bases: TGTGCCAGCAGCGAAGGGCTTGACTCCTACGAGCAGTACTTC. Translation gives CASSEGLDSYEQYF. This sequence joins TRBV7-3 and TRBJ2-7; D gene unclear. The CDR3 sequence is 14 residues long. Germline CDR1 SGHTA, CDR2 FQGTGA. V was clipped by 5 bases and J by 0 bases, with 11 bases between them.

The J gene is TRBJ1-5, the V gene TRBV19; no definite D call. The germline V and J ends were trimmed by 5 bases and 2 bases, with 19 bases remaining between them. Germline values: CDR1 LNHDA, CDR2 SQIVND (reference sequence). This CDR3 has 17 residues. The CDR3 reads CASSPGIRNGGNQPQHF. DNA for the CDR3: TGTGCCAGTAGTCCCGGGATCCGCAATGGGGGCAATCAGCCCCAGCATTTT.

A few counts support this clonotype. This chain joins TRBV5-1 and TRBJ2-5; D gene ambiguous. Per the germline V gene, CDR1 is SGHRS and CDR2 is YFSETQ. This CDR3 comprises 16 residues. V lost 4 bases to trimming and J lost 1 base, with 17 bases between them. The CDR3 spells CASSTEKGTFQETQYF. In DNA form, the CDR3 reads TGCGCCAGCAGCACTGAAAAGGGCACATTCCAAGAGACCCAGTACTTC.

This clonotype was seen a few times. At one end, the junction sequence differs from germline, possibly due to a read error. The chain has TRBV6-1 and TRBJ2-7; D is possibly TRBD2 (6 bases). This CDR3 has 15 amino acids. Germline V gives CDR1 MNHNS, CDR2 SASEGT. CDR3 in DNA: TGTGCCAGCAGTCAAGCGGGTCTAAGTTCCTACGAGCAGTACTTC. Protein: CASSQAGLSSYEQYF.